These 27 T cell receptor beta chains share one sample of origin, sequenced in a study of spatial heterogeneity in lung cancer. TCRdb re-analysed the 5' RACE reads in MiXCR, keeping a single row per CDR3 protein. This table holds about 80,000 distinct CDR3 sequences, 8% found once. Time point: sample taken at primary tumor resection. This sample comprised PBMCs, obtained at surgery. These TCRs come from a male donor with early-stage non-small cell lung cancer.

This clonotype was observed at least ten times. The chain joins TRBV4-1 to TRBJ2-5; weak D call: TRBD2 (6 bases). The CDR3 has 17 amino acids. V was pared by 1 base and J by 1 base, with 16 bases between. CDR1 is MGHRA and CDR2 is YSYEKL in the germline V gene. The CDR3 nucleotides read TGCGCCAGCAGCCAAGTTGGGGCTAGCGCGCTCCAAGAGACCCAGTACTTC. It encodes CASSQVGASALQETQYF.

This clonotype has at least ten counts. The chain is built from TRBV3-1 and TRBJ2-7; 8 nucleotides align to TRBD1. V was pared by 1 base and J by 4 bases, with 6 bases of the junction left unmatched. The CDR3 contains 15 residues. The germline V gene has CDR1 LGHDT and CDR2 YNNKEL (reference sequence). CDR3 amino acids: CASSQVGTGNYEQYF. CDR3 DNA sequence: TGTGCCAGCAGCCAAGTTGGGACAGGCAATTACGAGCAGTACTTC.

This clonotype came up many times. This rearrangement joins TRBV3-1 to TRBJ2-5; D remains unclear. Germline CDR1 reads LGHDT; CDR2 reads YNNKEL (reference sequence). The ends were cut back, 4 bases at V and 2 bases at J, with 17 bases in the middle. The CDR3 spans 16 residues. This CDR3 is CASSPIPPPVQETQYF. CDR3 DNA: TGTGCCAGCAGCCCGATCCCCCCCCCAGTTCAAGAGACCCAGTACTTC.

This clonotype was observed at least ten times. This chain connects TRBV15 to TRBJ1-2; possibly TRBD1 for D (6 bases). CDR1 is LNHNV and CDR2 is YYDKDF in the germline V gene (reference sequence). V shed 0 bases and J shed 4 bases, with 12 bases lying between them. The CDR3 runs 15 residues. The CDR3 nucleotides are TGTGCCACCAGCAGAGATGGAGGGGGTGCCTATGGCTACACCTTC. Residues: CATSRDGGGAYGYTF.

This clonotype was observed many times. The J gene is TRBJ1-1, the V gene TRBV29-1, with TRBD1 matching over 9 bases. J lost 2 bases, V lost 8 bases, and 9 bases had no gene match. The CDR3 length is 14 residues. CDR1 SQVTM and CDR2 ANQGSEA come from the germline V gene. In DNA, the CDR3 is TGCAGCTCAAAACCGGGACAGGGAAACACTGAAGCTTTCTTT. It codes for CSSKPGQGNTEAFF.

The V gene is TRBV9, the J gene TRBJ1-2, with no clear D. Trimming left V 4 bases short and J 3 bases short, with 10 bases between. The CDR3 has 13 residues. The germline gives CDR1 SGDLS, CDR2 YYNGEE. CDR3 amino acids: CASSLASDYGYTF. The CDR3 bases are TGTGCCAGCAGCCTAGCCAGCGACTATGGCTACACCTTC.

There are many counts of this clonotype. The V call is TRBV20-1, the J call TRBJ2-1; D possibly corresponds to TRBD1 (6 bases). The CDR3 spans 12 residues. V was shortened by 6 bases and J by 5 bases, with 11 bases between the two germline ends. The V gene's germline CDR1 is DFQATT and CDR2 SNEGSKA (reference sequence). In DNA, the CDR3 is TGCAGTGCCTCGACAGGCCACAATGAGCAGTTCTTC. Translating gives CSASTGHNEQFF.

This clonotype came up many times. The genes are TRBV29-1 and TRBJ1-2, with D unclear. Per germline, CDR1 SQVTM and CDR2 ANQGSEA. Trimming pared 3 bases from V and 4 bases from J, leaving 9 bases between. The CDR3 totals 12 residues. The CDR3 DNA is TGCAGCGTTGAGGGCAGAGTCTATGGCTACACCTTC. Protein product: CSVEGRVYGYTF. The variable domain in full, with the rest retrieved from reference TRBV29-1 and TRBJ1-2, is SAVISQKPSRDICQRGTSLTIQCQVDSQVTMMFWYRQQPGQSLTLIATANQGSEATYESGFVIDKFPISRPNLTFSTLTVSNMSPEDSSIYLCSVEGRVYGYTFGSGTRLTVV.

This clonotype appeared a few times. The chain couples TRBV7-9 to TRBJ1-5, with 7 bases identical to TRBD1. The germline CDR1 and CDR2 sequences are SEHNR and FQNEAQ (reference sequence). The CDR3 runs 15 residues. Trimming at V came to 5 bases and at J to 1 base, leaving 5 bases not matched to a gene. The CDR3 region has the DNA TGTGCCAGCAGCCAGGGGGGCGCGAGCAATCAGCCCCAGCATTTT. Translated, it gives CASSQGGASNQPQHF.

The chain combines TRBV4-1 with TRBJ2-1, with 9 bases fitting TRBD1. J was trimmed by 7 bases and V by 0 bases; bases with no gene match: 4. The CDR3 is 15 amino acids. CDR1 MGHRA and CDR2 YSYEKL come from the germline V gene. CDR3 in amino acids: CASSQDHRGLNEQFF. The CDR3 DNA sequence: TGCGCCAGCAGCCAAGATCACAGGGGGCTGAATGAGCAGTTCTTC.

Only a few counts were recorded for this clonotype. The chain links TRBV29-1 to TRBJ1-2; D ambiguous. The CDR3 covers 10 residues. V gave up 5 bases and J gave up 9 bases, with 10 bases separating them. Germline V gene sequence: CDR1 SQVTM, CDR2 ANQGSEA. CDR3: CSVLVESYTF. The CDR3 DNA reads as TGCAGCGTTCTGGTTGAGAGCTACACCTTC.

In its sample, this clonotype was seen a few times. The V gene is TRBV12-5, the J gene TRBJ2-3; the match to TRBD1 covers 7 bases. Germline CDR1 and CDR2: LGHNT and FRNRAP. V trimming: 7 bases; J trimming: 0 bases; junction bases outside the gene matches: 7. This CDR3 has 15 residues. The CDR3, as DNA: TGTGCTAGTGCTAGACGACAGGGTAGCACAGATACGCAGTATTTT. This gives the protein CASARRQGSTDTQYF.

The V and J genes are TRBV2 and TRBJ2-2, with D unresolved. This CDR3 has 13 amino acids. CDR1 SNHLY and CDR2 FYNNEI come from the germline V gene. V was trimmed by 7 bases and J by 3 bases, leaving 9 bases between them. The CDR3 region has the DNA TGTGCCAGCACCGGACCGGACACCGGGGAGCTGTTTTTT. Encoded protein: CASTGPDTGELFF.

V is TRBV5-1 and J is TRBJ1-3; 7 bases are shared with TRBD1. Trimming cost V 4 bases and J 2 bases; bases outside gene matches: 3. In germline, CDR1 is SGHRS, CDR2 YFSETQ. This CDR3 has 14 amino acids. CDR3 sequence reads: CASSPTGTGNTIYF. DNA for the CDR3: TGCGCCAGCAGCCCGACAGGGACTGGAAACACCATATATTTT.

In this sample, this clonotype turned up many times. This chain uses TRBV7-2 with TRBJ1-6; no reliable D call. Trimming shortened V by 1 base and J by 9 bases, and 7 bases separated the two germline ends. Per germline, CDR1 SGHTA and CDR2 FQGNSA. This CDR3 is built from 13 residues. Here the CDR3 reads CASSLENRSPLHF. The CDR3 region has the DNA TGTGCCAGCAGCTTAGAAAATCGTTCACCCCTCCACTTT.

This clonotype has ten or more counts. The genes are TRBV29-1 and TRBJ1-2; 7 positions match TRBD1. CDR1 is SQVTM, CDR2 ANQGSEA, per germline. The CDR3 spans 14 residues. Trimming at V came to 1 base and at J to 7 bases, leaving 9 bases not matched to a gene. The CDR3: CSVEAYRGIGGYTF. CDR3 coding DNA: TGCAGCGTTGAAGCATACAGGGGTATCGGTGGCTACACCTTC.

This clonotype was seen many times. The chain has TRBV9 and TRBJ1-2; D perhaps matches TRBD1 (5 bases). The CDR3 length is 13 residues. Germline-derived CDR1 and CDR2 are SGDLS and YYNGEE. The germline V and J ends were trimmed by 3 bases and 8 bases, with 14 bases remaining between them. In DNA, the CDR3 is TGTGCCAGCAGCGAAACGGCGGGGGGAGGCTACACCTTC. Translation: CASSETAGGGYTF.

The chain uses TRBV5-1 and TRBJ2-1, with TRBD2 matching over 9 bases. Germline CDR1 and CDR2: SGHRS and YFSETQ. The CDR3 runs to 16 residues. V lost 3 bases, J lost 6 bases, and 10 bases stayed unmatched. The CDR3 nucleotides are TGCGCCAGCAGCTGGGGGAATAGCGGGAGCTCCAATGAGCAGTTCTTC. Its protein product is CASSWGNSGSSNEQFF.

This clonotype turned up a few times. The V gene is TRBV30, the J gene TRBJ1-4; D gene unclear. The germline V gene has CDR1 GTSNPN and CDR2 SVGIG (reference sequence). CDR3 length: 12 amino acids. The V gene lost 3 bases and the J gene lost 11 bases, with 13 bases spanning the gap. The CDR3 coding sequence is TGTGCCTGGAGGAATCTGGGAGTCAAACTGTTTTTT. Translation gives CAWRNLGVKLFF.

This clonotype was seen at least ten times. This rearrangement joins TRBV6-2 or TRBV6-3 to TRBJ2-5; D gene uncertain. Germline CDR1 reads MNHEY; CDR2 reads SVGEGT. Trimming stripped 7 bases from V and 0 bases from J, with 12 bases between. There are 14 residues in the CDR3. The CDR3 nucleotides are TGTGCCAGCAATTTTTGGGCGGACCAAGAGACCCAGTACTTC. The encoded protein is CASNFWADQETQYF.

This chain links TRBV5-4 with TRBJ1-1; D possibly corresponds to TRBD1 (5 bases). CDR1 is SGHNT, CDR2 YYREEE, per germline (reference sequence). CDR3 size: 14 residues. Trimming took off 5 bases at V and 5 bases at J, with 16 bases between the two ends. In DNA, the CDR3 is TGTGCCAGCAGTCGGCGGGGCGAGGTAACTGAAGCTTTCTTT. It encodes CASSRRGEVTEAFF.

This clonotype has a count of ten or more. This chain connects TRBV7-2 to TRBJ2-1, with 7 positions matching TRBD1. CDR1 SGHTA and CDR2 FQGNSA come from the germline V gene. The CDR3 totals 18 residues. Trimming removed 5 bases from V and 5 bases from J; junction bases left unmatched: 18. In DNA form, the CDR3 reads TGTGCCAGCAGCCTGCGACAGGGTGTGACGCGGTCGGACAATGAGCAGTTCTTC. Amino acid sequence: CASSLRQGVTRSDNEQFF.

In this sample, this clonotype turned up many times. This rearrangement joins TRBV6-5 to TRBJ1-2, with a tentative D call TRBD1 (5 bases). This CDR3 contains 12 residues. The V gene lost 5 bases and the J gene lost 8 bases, with 12 bases spanning the gap. Germline V lookup: CDR1 MNHEY, CDR2 SVGAGI. CDR3 amino acids: CASSPPGAGYTF. CDR3 DNA sequence: TGTGCCAGCAGTCCTCCCGGGGCCGGCTACACCTTC.

This clonotype was seen repeatedly, ten times or more. The V call is TRBV4-3, the J call TRBJ2-3; D call uncertain. Trimming removed 2 bases from V and 6 bases from J, with 6 bases in between. The CDR3 is made up of 12 amino acids. CDR1 LGHNA and CDR2 YSLEER come from the germline V gene. The CDR3 reads CASSQTPDTQYF. CDR3 in DNA: TGCGCCAGCAGCCAAACTCCGGATACGCAGTATTTT.

This clonotype occurred many times. The CDR3, as DNA: TGTGCCAGCAGGATTAGGACTCTTGGACTAGCGGGAGACGTTGAGCAGTTCTTC. It codes for CASRIRTLGLAGDVEQFF. This sequence joins TRBV28 and TRBJ2-1; 13 nucleotides align to TRBD2. Trimming at V came to 6 bases and at J to 9 bases, leaving 17 bases not matched to a gene. This CDR3 is built from 18 residues. Germline lookup yields CDR1 MDHEN and CDR2 SYDVKM.

The CDR3 sequence is CASSYGQETQYF. In DNA, the CDR3 is TGTGCCAGCAGTTACGGCCAAGAGACCCAGTACTTC. The rearrangement uses TRBV6-6 and TRBJ2-5, with D hard to call. The CDR3 extends over 12 amino acids. Per the germline V gene, CDR1 is MNHNY and CDR2 is SVGAGI (reference sequence). V lost 2 bases, J lost 1 base, and 2 bases lay in between.

The V gene is TRBV19, the J gene TRBJ1-1; possible D gene TRBD1, 6 bases. The V end lost 3 bases, the J end lost 1 base, and 9 bases lay between the germline ends. The germline gives CDR1 LNHDA, CDR2 SQIVND (reference sequence). The CDR3 totals 14 residues. The CDR3 loop reads CASSIQDRNTEAFF. DNA of the CDR3: TGTGCCAGTAGTATCCAGGACAGGAACACTGAAGCTTTCTTT.